The text below deals with one T cell receptor beta chain. This clone was counted a few times. No cognate antigen has been identified for it. Base qualities are not provided; no much larger clone lies one nucleotide away. V is reduced by 5 bases and J by 2 bases, leaving a spacing of 13 bases between them. The CDR3 has 14 amino acids, counting the end cysteine and phenylalanine. Only the CDR3 region is kept as DNA, spanning 42 bases read in frame from base 1. Taken from the germline V gene, the CDR1 and CDR2 loops are SGHAT and FQNNGV. This sample is part of a study of Siglec-9 on CD8 T cells in melanoma (dated by TCRdb to between 2018 and 2021). As for the study more broadly: The study examined the expression of Siglec-9 on CD8+ T cells and how Siglec-9 regulates T cells within the melanoma tumor microenvironment. Study-wide findings and limitations: An effector memory CD8+ T-cell subset that appeared to accumulate within melanoma tumors was reported to be marked and regulated by Siglec-9.

The method behind the library was the immunoSEQ multiplex PCR assay. Entries here come from immuneACCESS through TCRdb and include only in-frame sequences with V and J called. Some clones fail to appear in such tables; in the studies checked, an unresolved V gene covers under half of the shortfall, and the cause of the remainder is unknown. The sample records 36,000 or so clones, about 80% of which are singletons. The top ten clones comprise under 2% of the sample. Recombination linked TRBV11-2 to TRBJ2-7; no D segment can be confidently identified. The sequenced material came from Siglec-9- CD8+ T cells sorted from blood. Read against the paper, the sample's cell subset or site label means: CD8 T cells lacking Siglec-9. The receptor's source is a human donor in good health. The CDR3 protein is CASSTANLPYEQYF. The bases are TGTGCCAGCAGCACAGCGAACTTACCCTACGAGCAGTACTTC.